The 12 T cell receptor beta chains given below trace back to one sample, sequenced in a study of tumor and adjacent non-tumor tissue in lung cancer. This sample's RNA came from whole unsorted tissue. Distant lung tissue was collected more than 3 cm away from the tumor edge. The library came from three nested PCR rounds adapted from ARM-PCR protocols. TCRdb called the multiplex PCR reads again in MiXCR, with one record for every CDR3 protein. The sample lists approximately 47,000 distinct CDR3 sequences, about two thirds occurring once. Sequenced input: distant non-tumor lung tissue. These receptors were collected from a woman in her 70s with non-small cell lung cancer.

The V call is TRBV4-1, the J call TRBJ2-1; perhaps D is TRBD1 or TRBD2 (5 bases each). The CDR3 length is 15 residues. The germline CDR1 and CDR2 sequences are MGHRA and YSYEKL. Trimming took off 1 base at V and 12 bases at J, with 19 bases between the two ends. In DNA, the CDR3 is TGCGCCAGCAGCCAAGGTCTGAGAGGGTATCAGGGGCAGTTCTTC. Translated, it gives CASSQGLRGYQGQFF.

The rearrangement links TRBV5-1 to TRBJ2-2, with D possibly TRBD2 on 6 matching bases. Germline CDR1 reads SGHRS; CDR2 reads YFSETQ. This CDR3 contains 15 residues. Here the CDR3 DNA reads TGCACTAGCAGCCTCAGACCTACGAACACCGGGGAGCTGTTTTTT. This translates into CTSSLRPTNTGELFF.

For this clonotype: The junction shows a germline mismatch at one end, possibly a read error. This chain uses TRBV28 with TRBJ2-6; 9 bases map to TRBD1. CDR1 is MDHEN, CDR2 SYDVKM, per germline. This CDR3 is 19 amino acids long. In DNA, the CDR3 is TGTGCCAGCAGTCTCCTCGGGACAGGGCTTTTCTCTGGGGCCAACGTCATGACTTTC. Protein product: CASSLLGTGLFSGANVMTF.

Comments on this clonotype: A junction end diverges from the germline sequence, so it may reflect a read error. The chain recombines TRBV6-1 with TRBJ1-4; D possibly corresponds to TRBD1 (5 bases). Germline V gene lookup returns CDR1 MNHNS and CDR2 SASEGT. CDR3 length: 14 residues. The CDR3 DNA follows: TGCACCAGCAGGAGAGGGACCGATCCCGAAAAACTGTTTTTT. The encoded protein is CTSRRGTDPEKLFF.

In the case of this clonotype: This may arise from a read error, as a much more abundant clone is one base away. The chain uses TRBV7-9 and TRBJ2-3, with TRBD2 identical over 7 bases. This CDR3 contains 14 residues. V lost 3 bases and J lost 8; bases outside the gene matches: 8. Germline-derived CDR1 and CDR2 are SEHNR and FQNEAQ (reference sequence). The CDR3 DNA follows: TGTGCCAGCAGCTTCCCCCTAACGGGGGGTACGCAGTATTTT. Translating it yields CASSFPLTGGTQYF.

A note on this clonotype: One junction end does not reproduce the germline sequence, and a read error may be involved. The chain has TRBV12-3 or TRBV12-4 and TRBJ2-7; tentative D call: TRBD2 (5 bases). The CDR3 sequence is 15 residues long. CDR3 nucleotides: TGTGCCAGCAGTTCAGATTCGGGATCTACCTACGAACAGTACTTC. The encoded protein is CASSSDSGSTYEQYF.

This clonotype appeared many times. The chain carries TRBV24-1 and TRBJ2-1, with a tentative D call TRBD2 (5 bases). Trimming removed 3 bases at V and 7 bases at J, with 15 bases between. CDR3 size: 15 residues. CDR1 and CDR2 (germline): KGHDR, SFDVKD. The CDR3 protein is CATSDAGIIKNEQFF. CDR3 in DNA: TGTGCCACCAGTGATGCCGGGATCATCAAGAATGAGCAGTTCTTC.

This chain uses TRBV20-1 with TRBJ1-2; the D gene is possibly TRBD1 (5 bases). V was cut by 6 bases and J by 8 bases, with 19 bases left in between. This CDR3 contains 13 residues. The V gene's germline CDR1 is DFQATT and CDR2 SNEGSKA (reference sequence). The DNA for the CDR3 is TGCAGTGCCCCAGAACCGGGGCTGGTAGGCTACACCTTC. Its protein is CSAPEPGLVGYTF.

The V gene is TRBV5-4, the J gene TRBJ2-3; 8 bases fit TRBD2. Trimming took 8 bases from V and 4 from J; bases not matched to a gene: 9. Looked up from germline, CDR1 is SGHNT and CDR2 is YYREEE (reference sequence). The CDR3 spans 14 residues. Here the CDR3 reads CASRTNGRADTQYF. CDR3 coding DNA: TGTGCCAGTAGGACTAACGGGAGGGCAGATACGCAGTATTTT.

V is TRBV20-1 and J is TRBJ1-4; TRBD1 aligns across 8 bases. There are 14 residues in the CDR3. Germline CDR1 reads DFQATT; CDR2 reads SNEGSKA (reference sequence). Trimming cost V 5 bases and J 5 bases; bases outside gene matches: 7. CDR3 amino acids: CSAANRGGNEKLFF. Written as DNA, the CDR3 is TGCAGTGCTGCTAACAGGGGGGGAAATGAAAAACTGTTTTTT.

This clonotype was counted a single time. The chain recombines TRBV6-2 or TRBV6-3 with TRBJ2-7, with 7 nucleotides matching TRBD1. V was pared by 4 bases and J by 6 bases, with 9 bases of the junction left unmatched. The CDR3 covers 14 residues. Germline V CDR1 and CDR2: MNHEY, SVGEGT. CDR3 loop: CASSLWAGGFEQYF. CDR3 coding DNA: TGTGCCAGCAGTTTGTGGGCAGGGGGTTTCGAGCAGTACTTC.

This clonotype was detected a few times. The chain uses TRBV5-1 and TRBJ2-2; TRBD1 aligns across 7 bases. The CDR3 runs to 15 residues. From germline, CDR1 is SGHRS and CDR2 YFSETQ. V was clipped by 5 bases and J by 0 bases; unmatched bases: 4. CDR3 DNA: TGCGCCAGCAGAACCGGGACAGCGAACACCGGGGAGCTGTTTTTT. Its translation is CASRTGTANTGELFF. Complete variable domain (other parts from reference TRBV5-1 and TRBJ2-2): KAGVTQTPRYLIKTRGQQVTLSCSPISGHRSVSWYQQTPGQGLQFLFEYFSETQRNKGNFPGRFSGRQFSNSRSEMNVSTLELGDSALYLCASRTGTANTGELFFGEGSRLTVL.